This TCR beta chain emerged from a study of T cells after yellow fever vaccination. TCRdb processed the 5' RACE reads anew with MiXCR; each CDR3 protein has one entry. The repertoire holds about 14,000 distinct CDR3 sequences, with roughly 8% as singletons. This clonotype was counted at least ten times. This CDR3 has 14 residues. V was trimmed by 4 bases and J by 7 bases, leaving 13 bases between them. Germline V gene lookup returns CDR1 MGHDK and CDR2 SYGVNS. The chain links TRBV25-1 to TRBJ1-4; D is uncertain. The sequence came from a man between 18 and 35 years old who received the YFV17D yellow fever vaccine. Sample: PBMCs, either bulk or a sorted T-cell subset (CD4+, CD8+, memory, or dextramer-sorted; not recorded which), taken on the day of the yellow fever booster vaccination. CDR3 in DNA: TGTGCCAGCAGTGCCAGCGTAGGGTTTGAAAAACTGTTTTTT. This gives the protein CASSASVGFEKLFF.